This T cell receptor beta chain is drawn from a study of PD-L1 blockade in urothelial cancer. Repertoires were generated with immunoSEQ multiplex PCR, while TCRdb's copy carries only in-frame clones and drops some. The sample has tens of thousands of clones, around 91% seen once; the top ten hold 11%. CDR1 is MNHEY, CDR2 SMNVEV, per germline (reference sequence). This CDR3 has 15 amino acids. Unmatched junction bases numbered 11, after V lost 7 bases and J lost 5 bases. Sample time point: peripheral blood 6 weeks after treatment start. The receptor was derived from a woman aged 55-70 years with urothelial cancer. This specimen was PBMCs, taken around atezolizumab (anti-PD-L1) treatment. The chain carries TRBV27 and TRBJ2-7; 10 nucleotides match TRBD1. CDR3 region: CASTTRGTGVHEQYF. CDR3 nucleotide sequence: TGTGCCAGCACCACTAGGGGGACAGGGGTCCACGAGCAGTACTTC.